This TCR beta chain was obtained from a study of control samples from healthy donors and cancer patients (dated by TCRdb to 2020 to 2021). This clone has only one observation. There is no known antigen for this receptor. Within one base of it there is no much larger clone, and no base qualities were kept. Library prep was done by the immunoSEQ multiplex PCR assay. TCRdb limited this immuneACCESS table to in-frame rearrangements with V and J called. A share of clones is missing; checked studies link under half to unresolved V genes, and the rest is unexplained. This sample is represented by 75,000 or so clones; around 90% of them were singletons. In total, the top ten clones hold about 6% of the sample. The germline V gene encodes CDR1 MNHEY and CDR2 SVGEGT. V gives up 2 bases and J gives up 4 bases, and the segment between their germline ends measures 14 bases. Measured from the cysteine to the phenylalanine, the CDR3 is 15 residues long. This entry keeps only the CDR3 DNA: 45 bases, framed from base 1.

Recombination linked TRBV6-2 or TRBV6-3 to TRBJ2-5; the D region possibly corresponds to TRBD1 (6 bases align). Sample: PBMCs. The receptor's source is a man aged 55 to 69 with colorectal cancer. The CDR3 region has the sequence CASSYAGANRETQYF. The DNA sequence is as follows: TGTGCCAGCAGTTACGCAGGGGCCAATCGAGAGACCCAGTACTTC.